One TCR beta chain is described in this entry. This record belongs to a study of control samples from healthy donors and cancer patients. The method was immunoSEQ multiplex PCR; TCRdb's version includes in-frame clones alone and lacks a portion of them. The data hold about 110,000 clones, with about nine tenths observed a single time. The CDR3 runs 13 residues. Germline V lookup: CDR1 MNHNS, CDR2 SASEGT. V was clipped by 3 bases and J by 4 bases, with 7 bases between them. The clonotype comes from a human donor in good health. The donor label of this sample is uncertain. V gene TRBV6-1 combines with J gene TRBJ2-1; D is unclear. Sequencing input: blood. CDR3 amino acids: CASSDPRYNEQFF. In nucleotides, the CDR3 is TGTGCCAGCAGTGACCCCCGGTACAATGAGCAGTTCTTC.